Below are 17 T cell receptor beta chains sequenced from a single sample in a study of a mutant IDH1 vaccine in newly diagnosed glioma. Sequencing was performed with immunoSEQ multiplex PCR; in TCRdb, only in-frame clones are kept and a portion is missing. The sample lists approximately 50,000 clones; 78% were seen once. As to time point: week 5, during vaccination. Every vaccine dose comprised 300 ug of mutant IDH1 20-mer peptide plus topical imiquimod. No antigen has been identified for these receptors. Sample: PBMCs, taken from a glioma patient whose treatment included an IDH1 peptide vaccine. The receptors shown here come from a middle-aged man with glioma.

The gene calls are TRBV14 and TRBJ2-1, with D tentatively TRBD2 (5 bases). Germline V gene data show CDR1 as SGHDN and CDR2 as FVKESK. This CDR3 contains 15 residues. V was pared by 0 bases and J by 8 bases, with 14 bases between. In DNA, the CDR3 is TGTGCCAGCAGCCAAGATTTACTAGTCAGCCATGAGCAGTTCTTC. Protein: CASSQDLLVSHEQFF.

The chain joins TRBV9 to TRBJ1-1; D is unresolved. Germline CDR1 SGDLS, CDR2 YYNGEE. This CDR3 region has 14 residues. Between the trimmed V and J ends, which lost 0 bases and 1 base, there was a span of 7 bases. CDR3 in DNA: TGTGCCAGCAGCGTAGGTGTCGGGAACACTGAAGCTTTCTTT. Protein product: CASSVGVGNTEAFF.

The chain joins TRBV18 to TRBJ2-1; D tentatively fits TRBD1 or TRBD2 (5 bases each). The CDR3 runs to 17 residues. Germline V gives CDR1 KGHSH, CDR2 LQKENI. Trimming removed 4 bases from V and 7 bases from J, with 23 bases in between. Written as DNA, the CDR3 is TGTGCCAGCTCACGCGGACAACCCTCCCAATCGGGGAATGAGCAGTTCTTC. This codes for CASSRGQPSQSGNEQFF.

The J gene is TRBJ2-7, the V gene TRBV19; perhaps D is TRBD1 or TRBD2 (5 bases each). In germline, CDR1 is LNHDA, CDR2 SQIVND (reference sequence). This CDR3 is 12 amino acids long. V lost 9 bases and J lost 12, with 21 bases in between. In DNA, the CDR3 is TGTGCCAGCAGTCGGGACCGGGACGTTTGGTACTTC. Residues: CASSRDRDVWYF.

The V gene is TRBV6-4, the J gene TRBJ2-7; D is uncertain. Germline lookup yields CDR1 MRHNA and CDR2 SNTAGT. The V end lost 2 bases, the J end lost 5 bases, and 1 base lay between the germline ends. This CDR3 contains 10 residues. CDR3 in amino acids: CASSDDEQYF. The CDR3 region has the DNA TGTGCCAGCAGTGACGACGAGCAGTACTTC.

The chain carries TRBV15 and TRBJ1-1; D not certain. The CDR3 extends over 15 amino acids. V was clipped by 0 bases and J by 6 bases, with 14 bases between them. In germline, CDR1 is LNHNV, CDR2 YYDKDF (reference sequence). The DNA of the CDR3 is TGTGCCACCAGCAGAGATCGTAAGGGAAGGGCTGAAGCTTTCTTT. It is translated as CATSRDRKGRAEAFF.

The chain is built from TRBV28 and TRBJ1-1; no firm D call. The CDR3 totals 14 residues. Germline V gene lookup returns CDR1 MDHEN and CDR2 SYDVKM. V lost 7 bases, J lost 4 bases, and 16 bases lay in between. CDR3 protein: CASTSRSSVTEAFF. CDR3 DNA: TGTGCCAGCACCTCTCGGTCGTCAGTCACTGAAGCTTTCTTT.

V is TRBV11-2 and J is TRBJ2-7; 9 bases fit TRBD1. The CDR3 length is 15 residues. Germline V lookup: CDR1 SGHAT, CDR2 FQNNGV. The trim removed 5 bases at V and 4 bases at J, leaving 9 bases unmatched. CDR3 region: CASSPPGTGWYEQYF. The CDR3 bases are TGTGCCAGCAGCCCACCTGGGACAGGGTGGTACGAGCAGTACTTC.

A few counts support this clone. The chain carries TRBV2 and TRBJ2-6; D possibly corresponds to TRBD2 (5 bases). CDR1 and CDR2 (germline): SNHLY, FYNNEI. The germline V and J ends were trimmed by 6 bases and 2 bases, with 8 bases remaining between them. This CDR3 spans 14 amino acids. CDR3 bases: TGTGCCAGCAGCGCGGAGGCTGGGGCCAACGTCCTGACTTTC. This codes for CASSAEAGANVLTF.

The J gene is TRBJ1-2, the V gene TRBV29-1; D might be TRBD1 (6 bases). Trimming cost V 7 bases and J 8 bases, with 17 bases left between them. The CDR3 contains 12 residues. The V gene's germline CDR1 is SQVTM and CDR2 ANQGSEA. Here the CDR3 DNA reads TGCAGCGCTACTACAGGGTCGGGAGGCTACACCTTC. Translation: CSATTGSGGYTF.

This clone appeared once. The rearrangement uses TRBV7-9 and TRBJ2-7, with 8 bases lining up with TRBD2. The CDR3 runs to 13 residues. Trimming cost V 5 bases and J 3 bases; bases outside gene matches: 3. Germline V gene sequence: CDR1 SEHNR, CDR2 FQNEAQ (reference sequence). CDR3 sequence: CASSLSGGYEQYF. DNA for the CDR3: TGTGCCAGCAGCCTAAGCGGGGGCTACGAGCAGTACTTC.

DNA of the CDR3: TGTGCCAGCAGCTTAAGGGCCAGGGGATACGAGCAGTACTTC. It yields the protein CASSLRARGYEQYF. The rearrangement uses TRBV7-8 and TRBJ2-7, with D maybe TRBD1 (6 bases). V lost 2 bases and J 4 bases, leaving 12 bases between the germline ends. The CDR3 runs 14 residues. The germline gives CDR1 SGHVS, CDR2 FQNEAQ.

The genes are TRBV6-1 and TRBJ2-2, with 7 bases that match TRBD2. Germline V gene sequence: CDR1 MNHNS, CDR2 SASEGT. V lost 11 bases to trimming and J lost 6 bases; unmatched junction nucleotides: 3. The CDR3 is 11 amino acids. CDR3 protein: CAGRGAGELFF. The CDR3 bases are TGTGCCGGCCGGGGGGCCGGGGAGCTGTTTTTT.

The genes are TRBV9 and TRBJ2-1; unclear D gene. Per germline, CDR1 SGDLS and CDR2 YYNGEE. Trimming pared 4 bases from V and 6 bases from J, leaving 11 bases between. The CDR3 length is 13 residues. The CDR3 DNA reads TGTGCCAGCAGCCTTGACCTAATCAATGAGCAGTTCTTC. The encoded protein is CASSLDLINEQFF.

The CDR3 DNA reads as TGTGCCAGCAGCCCCGGGACAGGGATCTATGGCTACACCTTC. It encodes CASSPGTGIYGYTF. The J gene is TRBJ1-2, the V gene TRBV6-6, with TRBD1 matching over 9 bases. The CDR3 runs to 14 residues. CDR1 and CDR2 (germline): MNHNY, SVGAGI (reference sequence). V shed 6 bases, J shed 4 bases, and the junction held 6 bases outside the gene matches.

The V and J genes are TRBV6-1 and TRBJ1-2; TRBD1 aligns across 8 bases. V was clipped by 6 bases and J by 4 bases; unmatched bases: 4. The CDR3 is made up of 13 amino acids. Looked up from germline, CDR1 is MNHNS and CDR2 is SASEGT. DNA for the CDR3: TGTGCCAGCAGAACAGGGGGGTTCTATGGCTACACCTTC. Protein: CASRTGGFYGYTF.

V gene TRBV27 combines with J gene TRBJ2-5; TRBD2 agrees at 8 bases. The V gene's germline CDR1 is MNHEY and CDR2 SMNVEV (reference sequence). The CDR3 consists of 13 residues. V dropped 5 bases and J dropped 6; count of bases not matched to a gene: 5. CDR3 in amino acids: CASSPRLAQTQYF. The CDR3 coding sequence is TGTGCCAGCAGTCCAAGACTAGCGCAGACCCAGTACTTC.